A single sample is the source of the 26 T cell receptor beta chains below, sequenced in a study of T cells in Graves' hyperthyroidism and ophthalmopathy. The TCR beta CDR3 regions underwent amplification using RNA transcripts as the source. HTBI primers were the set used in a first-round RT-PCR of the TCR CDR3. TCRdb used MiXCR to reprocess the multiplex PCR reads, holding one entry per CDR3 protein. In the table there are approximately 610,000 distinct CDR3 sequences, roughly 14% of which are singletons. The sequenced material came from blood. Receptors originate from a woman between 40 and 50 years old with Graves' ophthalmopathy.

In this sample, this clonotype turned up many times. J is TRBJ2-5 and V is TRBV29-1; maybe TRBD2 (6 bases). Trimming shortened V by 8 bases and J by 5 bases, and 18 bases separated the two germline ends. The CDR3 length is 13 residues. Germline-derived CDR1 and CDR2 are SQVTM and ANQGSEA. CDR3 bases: TGCAGCATCGTGGACGGGGGTTCGGAGACCCAGTACTTC. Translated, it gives CSIVDGGSETQYF.

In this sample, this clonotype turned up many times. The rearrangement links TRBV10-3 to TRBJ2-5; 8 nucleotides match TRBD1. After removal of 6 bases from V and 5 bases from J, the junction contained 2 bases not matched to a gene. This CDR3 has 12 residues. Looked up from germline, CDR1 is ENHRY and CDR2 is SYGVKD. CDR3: CAIRRTGETQYF. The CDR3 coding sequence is TGTGCCATCAGGAGGACAGGGGAGACCCAGTACTTC.

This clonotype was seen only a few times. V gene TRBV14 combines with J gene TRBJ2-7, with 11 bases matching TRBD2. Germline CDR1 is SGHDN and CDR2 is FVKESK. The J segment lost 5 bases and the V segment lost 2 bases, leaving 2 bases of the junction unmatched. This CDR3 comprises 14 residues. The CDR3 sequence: CASSQLTSGNEQYF. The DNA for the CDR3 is TGTGCCAGCAGCCAACTGACTAGCGGGAACGAGCAGTACTTC.

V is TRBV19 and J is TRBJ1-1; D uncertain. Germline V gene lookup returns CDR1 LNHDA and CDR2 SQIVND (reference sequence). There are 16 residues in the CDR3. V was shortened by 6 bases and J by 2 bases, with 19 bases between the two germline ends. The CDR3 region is CASSLRSAARNTEAFF. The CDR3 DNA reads TGTGCCAGTAGCCTCCGGTCGGCCGCTCGTAACACTGAAGCTTTCTTT.

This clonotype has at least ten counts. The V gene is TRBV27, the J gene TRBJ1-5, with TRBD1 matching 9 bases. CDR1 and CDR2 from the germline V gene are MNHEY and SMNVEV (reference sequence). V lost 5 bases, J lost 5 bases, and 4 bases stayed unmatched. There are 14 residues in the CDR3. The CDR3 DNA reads TGTGCCAGCAGTATCGACAGGGGGGATCAGCCCCAGCATTTT. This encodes CASSIDRGDQPQHF.

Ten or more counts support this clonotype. The CDR3 nucleotides are TGCAGCGTTCCAGGGGCCCTTGACTCTGGGGCCAACGTCCTGACTTTC. Amino acid sequence: CSVPGALDSGANVLTF. The chain has TRBV29-1 and TRBJ2-6; tentatively, D is TRBD1 (6 bases). The CDR3 totals 16 residues. V was shortened by 5 bases and J by 0 bases, with 14 bases between the two germline ends. Germline CDR1 SQVTM, CDR2 ANQGSEA.

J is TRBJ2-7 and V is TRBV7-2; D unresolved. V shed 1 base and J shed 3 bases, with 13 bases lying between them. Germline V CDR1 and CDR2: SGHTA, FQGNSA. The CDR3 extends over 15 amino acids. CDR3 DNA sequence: TGTGCCAGCAGCTTAGTATTGGACGGAAACTACGAGCAGTACTTC. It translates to CASSLVLDGNYEQYF.

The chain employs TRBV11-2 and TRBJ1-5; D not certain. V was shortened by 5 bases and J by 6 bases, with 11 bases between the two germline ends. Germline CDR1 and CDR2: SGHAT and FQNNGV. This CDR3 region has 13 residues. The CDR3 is CASSLGSRQPQHF. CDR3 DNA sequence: TGTGCCAGCAGCCTAGGTAGCCGTCAGCCCCAGCATTTT.

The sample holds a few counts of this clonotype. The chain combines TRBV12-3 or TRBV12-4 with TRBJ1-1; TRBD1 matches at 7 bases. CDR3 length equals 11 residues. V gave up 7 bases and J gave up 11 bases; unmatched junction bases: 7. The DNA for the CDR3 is TGTGCCAGCACCCAGGGGGTTATGGCTTTCTTT. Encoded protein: CASTQGVMAFF.

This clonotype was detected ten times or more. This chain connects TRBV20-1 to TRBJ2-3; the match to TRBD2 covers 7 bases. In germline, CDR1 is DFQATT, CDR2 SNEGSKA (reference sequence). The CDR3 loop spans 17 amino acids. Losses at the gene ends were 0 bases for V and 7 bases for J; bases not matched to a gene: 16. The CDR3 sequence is CSARDDQAAGRVYTQYF. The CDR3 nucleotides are TGCAGTGCTAGAGATGACCAGGCAGCGGGACGCGTCTATACGCAGTATTTT.

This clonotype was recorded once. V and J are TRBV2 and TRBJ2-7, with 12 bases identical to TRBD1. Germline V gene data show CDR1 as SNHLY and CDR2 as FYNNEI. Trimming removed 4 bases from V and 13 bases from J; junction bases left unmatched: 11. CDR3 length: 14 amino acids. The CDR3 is CASSGGTGGGRYYF. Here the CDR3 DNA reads TGTGCCAGCAGTGGTGGGACAGGGGGCGGGAGGTACTACTTC.

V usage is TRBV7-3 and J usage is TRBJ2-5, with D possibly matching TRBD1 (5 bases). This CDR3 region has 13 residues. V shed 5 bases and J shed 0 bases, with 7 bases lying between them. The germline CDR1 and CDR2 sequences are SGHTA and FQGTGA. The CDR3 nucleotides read TGTGCCAGCAGCGCGACAGACCAAGAGACCCAGTACTTC. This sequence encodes CASSATDQETQYF. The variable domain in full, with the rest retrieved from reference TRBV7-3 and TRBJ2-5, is GAGVSQTPSNKVTEKGKYVELRCDPISGHTALYWYRQSLGQGPEFLIYFQGTGAADDSGLPNDRFFAVRPEGSVSTLKIQRTERGDSAVYLCASSATDQETQYFGPGTRLLVL.

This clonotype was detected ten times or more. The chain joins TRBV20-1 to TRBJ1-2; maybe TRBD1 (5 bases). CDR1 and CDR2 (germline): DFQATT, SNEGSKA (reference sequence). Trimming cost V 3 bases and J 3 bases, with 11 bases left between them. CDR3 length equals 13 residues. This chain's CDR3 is CSASRQGDYGYTF. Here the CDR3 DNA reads TGCAGTGCTAGTCGCCAGGGTGACTATGGCTACACCTTC.

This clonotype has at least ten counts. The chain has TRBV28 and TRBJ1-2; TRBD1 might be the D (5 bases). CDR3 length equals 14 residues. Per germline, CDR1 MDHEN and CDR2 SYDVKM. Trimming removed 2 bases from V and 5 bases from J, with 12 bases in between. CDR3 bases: TGTGCCAGCAGTTTAGCCGGGACCGAATATGGCTACACCTTC. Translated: CASSLAGTEYGYTF.

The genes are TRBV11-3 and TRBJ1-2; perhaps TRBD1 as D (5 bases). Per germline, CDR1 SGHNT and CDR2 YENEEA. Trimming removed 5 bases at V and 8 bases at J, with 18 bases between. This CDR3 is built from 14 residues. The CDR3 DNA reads TGTGCCAGCAGCCAAAGCGAGGGGCTCGGAGGCTACACCTTC. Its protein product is CASSQSEGLGGYTF.

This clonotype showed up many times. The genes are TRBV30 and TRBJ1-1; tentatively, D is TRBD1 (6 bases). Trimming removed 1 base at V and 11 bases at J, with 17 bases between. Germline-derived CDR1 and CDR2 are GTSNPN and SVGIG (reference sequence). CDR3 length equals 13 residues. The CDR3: CAWSDRDIDGAFF. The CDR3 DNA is TGTGCCTGGAGTGACCGGGACATTGACGGGGCTTTCTTT.

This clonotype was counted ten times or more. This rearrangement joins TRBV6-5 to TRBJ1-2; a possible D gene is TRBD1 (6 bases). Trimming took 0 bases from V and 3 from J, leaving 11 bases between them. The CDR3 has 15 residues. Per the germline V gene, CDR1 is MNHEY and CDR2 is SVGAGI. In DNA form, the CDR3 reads TGTGCCAGCAGTTACTCAGCAGGGGCCTACTATGGCTACACCTTC. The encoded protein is CASSYSAGAYYGYTF.

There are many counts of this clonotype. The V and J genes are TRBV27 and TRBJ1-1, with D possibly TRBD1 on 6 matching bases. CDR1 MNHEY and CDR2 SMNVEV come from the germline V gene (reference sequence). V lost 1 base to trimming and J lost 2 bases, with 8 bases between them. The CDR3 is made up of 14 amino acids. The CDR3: CASSLYRENTEAFF. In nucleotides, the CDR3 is TGTGCCAGCAGTTTATACAGGGAAAACACTGAAGCTTTCTTT.

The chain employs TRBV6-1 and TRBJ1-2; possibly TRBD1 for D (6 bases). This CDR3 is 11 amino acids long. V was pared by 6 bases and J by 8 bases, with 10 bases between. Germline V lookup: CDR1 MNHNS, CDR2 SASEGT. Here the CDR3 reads CASRNREGYTF. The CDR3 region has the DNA TGTGCCAGCAGGAACAGGGAGGGCTACACCTTC.

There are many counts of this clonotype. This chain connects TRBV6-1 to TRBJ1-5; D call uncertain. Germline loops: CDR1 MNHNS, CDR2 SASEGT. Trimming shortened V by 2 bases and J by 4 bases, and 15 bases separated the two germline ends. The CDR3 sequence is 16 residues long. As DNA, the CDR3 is TGTGCCAGCAGTGAAAGTAAAAAAGTCTCAAATCAGCCCCAGCATTTT. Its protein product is CASSESKKVSNQPQHF.

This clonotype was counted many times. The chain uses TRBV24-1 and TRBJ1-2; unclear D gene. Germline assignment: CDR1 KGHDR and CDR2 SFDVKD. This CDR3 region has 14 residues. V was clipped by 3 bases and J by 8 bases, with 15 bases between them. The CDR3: CATSDRPGGKGYTF. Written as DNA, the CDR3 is TGTGCCACCAGTGATCGTCCGGGAGGGAAGGGCTACACCTTC.

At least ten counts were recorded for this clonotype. The CDR3 region is CASSLQASGQETQYF. CDR3 nucleotide sequence: TGTGCCAGCAGCTTACAGGCTAGCGGGCAAGAGACCCAGTACTTC. The V call is TRBV7-2, the J call TRBJ2-5; 8 positions agree with TRBD2. Trimming at V came to 2 bases and at J to 2 bases, leaving 4 bases not matched to a gene. The CDR3 loop spans 15 amino acids. Germline lookup yields CDR1 SGHTA and CDR2 FQGNSA.

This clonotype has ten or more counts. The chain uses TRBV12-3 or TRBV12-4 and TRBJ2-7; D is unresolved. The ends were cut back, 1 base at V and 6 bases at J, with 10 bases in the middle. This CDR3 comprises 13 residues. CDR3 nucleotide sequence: TGTGCCAGCAGTTTAGTGGCGGTTAGCGAGCAGTACTTC. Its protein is CASSLVAVSEQYF.

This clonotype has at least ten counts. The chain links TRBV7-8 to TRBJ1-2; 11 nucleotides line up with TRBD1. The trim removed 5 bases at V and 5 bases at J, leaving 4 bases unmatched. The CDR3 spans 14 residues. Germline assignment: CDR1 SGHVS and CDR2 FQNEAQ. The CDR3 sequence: CASSARDRGYGYTF. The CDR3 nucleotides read TGTGCCAGCAGCGCACGGGACAGGGGGTATGGCTACACCTTC.

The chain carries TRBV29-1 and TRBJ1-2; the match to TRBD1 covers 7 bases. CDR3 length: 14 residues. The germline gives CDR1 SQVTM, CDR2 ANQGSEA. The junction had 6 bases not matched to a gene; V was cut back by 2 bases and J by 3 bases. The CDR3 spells CSVEIPTGDYGYTF. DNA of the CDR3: TGCAGCGTTGAAATTCCTACAGGGGACTATGGCTACACCTTC.

The CDR3 nucleotides are TGTGCCAGCAGTCAGAAACAGGTCATCTCCTACGAGCAGTACTTC. Protein: CASSQKQVISYEQYF. This chain uses TRBV12-3 or TRBV12-4 with TRBJ2-7; weak D call: TRBD1 (5 bases). Between the trimmed V and J ends, which lost 5 bases and 0 bases, there was a span of 14 bases. CDR3 length: 15 residues.